One and the same sample provided the 32 T cell receptor beta chains below, sequenced in a study of monozygotic twins with inflammatory bowel disease (dated by TCRdb to the late 2010s). Library method: 5' RACE. The sequencer was an Illumina HiSeq 2500. TCRdb reprocessed the reads and provides one entry for every CDR3 protein sequence; no DNA is given. This sample's table carries about 380,000 distinct CDR3 sequences. The leading ten clones occupy just over 2.5% of the sample. The sequencing input was blood. The receptors come from a human donor with ulcerative colitis or Crohn's disease, or a healthy co-twin of an affected twin (not recorded which).

The V and J genes are TRBV20-1 and TRBJ1-1; there is no DNA to check the TCRdb D call of TRBD1. Germline lookup yields CDR1 DFQATT and CDR2 SNEGSKA (reference sequence). The CDR3 runs 13 residues. The CDR3 protein is CSAPRQSMAEAFF.

This rearrangement joins TRBV20-1 to TRBJ2-1. Germline V gene data show CDR1 as DFQATT and CDR2 as SNEGSKA (reference sequence). CDR3 length equals 14 residues. The CDR3 region is CSARVRSSYNEQFF.

The genes are TRBV4-3 and TRBJ2-7; TCRdb's D call, TRBD2, is unchecked because there is no DNA. Germline V gives CDR1 LGHNA, CDR2 YSLEER. CDR3 length equals 16 residues. CDR3 protein: CASSQDLLAGDYEQYF.

The rearrangement joins TRBV13 to TRBJ2-7; the TCRdb call, TRBD1, lacks DNA for checking. This CDR3 has 17 residues. CDR1 PRHDT and CDR2 FYEKMQ come from the germline V gene (reference sequence). The CDR3 reads CASSSRGRQGLTYEQYF.

J is TRBJ1-5 and V is TRBV4-3. Germline values: CDR1 LGHNA, CDR2 YSLEER. The CDR3 is 14 amino acids. CDR3 sequence reads: CASSQTAINMPQHF.

V gene TRBV7-3 combines with J gene TRBJ2-3; TCRdb gives TRBD2 as the D gene, but with no DNA this cannot be confirmed. CDR1 is SGHTA, CDR2 FQGTGA, per germline. This CDR3 has 19 residues. CDR3 region: CASSHGTSGGPGQADTQYF.

The V call is TRBV13, the J call TRBJ2-7; TCRdb selects TRBD2, and the lack of DNA leaves this call unchecked. This CDR3 has 16 residues. CDR1 and CDR2 from the germline V gene are PRHDT and FYEKMQ (reference sequence). The CDR3 loop is CASGGGDSLLTYEQYF.

The V gene is TRBV2, the J gene TRBJ2-3; without DNA, the TCRdb call of TRBD1 cannot be checked. Germline CDR1 and CDR2: SNHLY and FYNNEI. The CDR3 loop spans 15 amino acids. CDR3 amino acids: CASSYLSGAADTQYF.

This chain joins TRBV7-2 and TRBJ2-3. Germline CDR1 SGHTA, CDR2 FQGNSA. CDR3 length equals 11 residues. CDR3 sequence reads: CASSDRHTQYF.

The J gene is TRBJ2-7, the V gene TRBV6-5; TCRdb returns TRBD1, unconfirmable since there is no DNA. The length of the CDR3 is 16 residues. Germline V gives CDR1 MNHEY, CDR2 SVGAGI. The CDR3 region is CASSWGPGTGSYEQYF.

The chain has TRBV5-1 and TRBJ1-1. This CDR3 has 12 residues. CDR1 SGHRS and CDR2 YFSETQ come from the germline V gene. The CDR3 reads CASSLPGPEAFF. The full variable domain, with the rest looked up from reference TRBV5-1 and TRBJ1-1, is KAGVTQTPRYLIKTRGQQVTLSCSPISGHRSVSWYQQTPGQGLQFLFEYFSETQRNKGNFPGRFSGRQFSNSRSEMNVSTLELGDSALYLCASSLPGPEAFFGQGTRLTVV.

The chain carries TRBV11-3 and TRBJ2-5; TCRdb reports TRBD1, a call that lacks DNA to check it against. Germline assignment: CDR1 SGHNT and CDR2 YENEEA. The CDR3 sequence is 14 residues long. The CDR3 sequence: CASSPGQGLKTQYF.

The rearrangement joins TRBV30 to TRBJ1-4. This CDR3 is built from 14 residues. Germline V gene data show CDR1 as GTSNPN and CDR2 as SVGIG (reference sequence). CDR3 loop: CAWRFRGTEEKLFF.

The chain recombines TRBV5-4 with TRBJ2-7. This CDR3 has 13 residues. The germline V gene has CDR1 SGHNT and CDR2 YYREEE (reference sequence). The CDR3 spells CASSLGIEYEQYF.

The genes are TRBV28 and TRBJ2-7. The CDR3 length is 14 residues. Germline V gives CDR1 MDHEN, CDR2 SYDVKM. The CDR3 is CASSLMRGSYEQYF.

V usage is TRBV5-1 and J usage is TRBJ2-7. From germline, CDR1 is SGHRS and CDR2 YFSETQ. The CDR3 is made up of 14 amino acids. The CDR3 protein is CASSILGDSYEQYF. Variable domain in full (rest from reference TRBV5-1 and TRBJ2-7): KAGVTQTPRYLIKTRGQQVTLSCSPISGHRSVSWYQQTPGQGLQFLFEYFSETQRNKGNFPGRFSGRQFSNSRSEMNVSTLELGDSALYLCASSILGDSYEQYFGPGTRLTVT.

V usage is TRBV9 and J usage is TRBJ2-1; TCRdb's D gene call, TRBD2, goes unchecked for lack of DNA. CDR1 SGDLS and CDR2 YYNGEE come from the germline V gene. This CDR3 has 16 residues. CDR3 loop: CASSVEVAGAYNEQFF.

The CDR3 sequence is CASSLAGAGSSYNSPLHF. This chain connects TRBV5-1 to TRBJ1-6; the D gene TCRdb calls, TRBD1, cannot be checked with no DNA. CDR1 is SGHRS and CDR2 is YFSETQ in the germline V gene. This CDR3 spans 18 amino acids. The full variable domain, its missing parts supplied by reference TRBV5-1 and TRBJ1-6, is KAGVTQTPRYLIKTRGQQVTLSCSPISGHRSVSWYQQTPGQGLQFLFEYFSETQRNKGNFPGRFSGRQFSNSRSEMNVSTLELGDSALYLCASSLAGAGSSYNSPLHFGNGTRLTVT.

The chain couples TRBV11-3 to TRBJ2-7; TCRdb returns TRBD1, unconfirmable since there is no DNA. CDR3 length: 15 residues. The germline gives CDR1 SGHNT, CDR2 YENEEA. Here the CDR3 reads CASSQGQGARYEQYF.

The J gene is TRBJ1-5, the V gene TRBV29-1. Germline CDR1 reads SQVTM; CDR2 reads ANQGSEA. CDR3 size: 13 residues. The CDR3 is CSVRASMNQPQHF.

V gene TRBV7-2 combines with J gene TRBJ2-7; TCRdb selects TRBD2, and the lack of DNA leaves this call unchecked. This CDR3 has 13 amino acids. The germline gives CDR1 SGHTA, CDR2 FQGNSA. The CDR3 loop reads CASRTSGLYEQYF.

The chain employs TRBV20-1 and TRBJ2-1; TCRdb's D gene call, TRBD1, goes unchecked for lack of DNA. This CDR3 spans 17 amino acids. In germline, CDR1 is DFQATT, CDR2 SNEGSKA (reference sequence). CDR3 region: CSARGSGQGSVHNEQFF.

V and J are TRBV24-1 and TRBJ2-2; TCRdb gives TRBD1 as the D gene, but with no DNA this cannot be confirmed. Germline V gene sequence: CDR1 KGHDR, CDR2 SFDVKD. The CDR3 extends over 16 amino acids. This CDR3 is CATSDWPGSDTGELFF.

The chain employs TRBV29-1 and TRBJ1-2; lacking DNA, the TRBD1 call made by TCRdb goes unchecked. There are 15 residues in the CDR3. The germline V gene encodes CDR1 SQVTM and CDR2 ANQGSEA. CDR3 amino acids: CSVEGATRVNYGYTF.

This chain uses TRBV27 with TRBJ2-5; TCRdb picks TRBD1, but there is no DNA to check that call. Per the germline V gene, CDR1 is MNHEY and CDR2 is SMNVEV (reference sequence). The CDR3 sequence is 16 residues long. CDR3 protein: CASRMGQYGEVETQYF.

The rearrangement joins TRBV7-2 to TRBJ1-4; TCRdb's D call, TRBD1, is unchecked because there is no DNA. Germline V gene lookup returns CDR1 SGHTA and CDR2 FQGNSA. The CDR3 extends over 14 amino acids. The CDR3 spells CASSVTGGSEKLFF.

The J gene is TRBJ2-3, the V gene TRBV27; TCRdb outputs TRBD2, but without DNA this stays unchecked. Per germline, CDR1 MNHEY and CDR2 SMNVEV (reference sequence). The CDR3 is made up of 19 amino acids. The CDR3 spells CASSLSYPVAGVSADTQYF.

The chain combines TRBV12-3 or TRBV12-4 with TRBJ1-1; as DNA is missing, the TRBD1 call by TCRdb cannot be tested. The CDR3 spans 15 residues. The CDR3 protein is CASSRGGTGNTEAFF.

The chain combines TRBV9 with TRBJ2-4; the D gene TCRdb calls, TRBD2, cannot be checked with no DNA. The germline V gene encodes CDR1 SGDLS and CDR2 YYNGEE. The CDR3 is made up of 16 amino acids. The CDR3 is CASSVGVGEEGNIQYF.

The chain joins TRBV4-3 to TRBJ2-1; TCRdb designates TRBD2, a call that cannot be tested without DNA. CDR3 length: 15 residues. Germline lookup yields CDR1 LGHNA and CDR2 YSLEER. This CDR3 is CASSHPSGGGLEQFF.

The chain employs TRBV5-1 and TRBJ2-7; TCRdb's D call, TRBD1, is unchecked because there is no DNA. CDR3 length equals 15 residues. Germline CDR1 is SGHRS and CDR2 is YFSETQ. CDR3 sequence reads: CASSTTGLRSYEQYF.

V gene TRBV15 combines with J gene TRBJ1-4. CDR1 and CDR2 from the germline V gene are LNHNV and YYDKDF (reference sequence). This CDR3 spans 15 amino acids. Here the CDR3 reads CATSRVITENEKLFF.